Presented here are 18 T cell receptor beta chains from one specimen sequenced in a study of immune heterogeneity within non-small cell lung tumors. Bulk tumor genomic DNA constituted the template, at 550 to 750 ng per sample. Spaced far apart, several biopsies were taken from each primary tumor during surgery. Enrolled patients presented with newly diagnosed, previously untreated non-small cell lung cancer and underwent curative surgery. The authors amplified TCR beta CDR3 by multiplex PCR with 32 V and 13 J primers. Using its own MiXCR run on the multiplex PCR reads, TCRdb lists one record per CDR3 protein. Among roughly 4,700 distinct CDR3 sequences listed, about 33% were seen once. The specimen sequenced was lung tumor tissue. These receptors were taken from a woman aged 45-65 years with non-small cell lung cancer.

Turning to this clonotype: In this CDR3 the conserved last residue, phenylalanine or tryptophan, is missing, so a read error is likely. The chain has TRBV28 and TRBJ1-6; a weak D match, TRBD1 (5 bases). There are 17 residues in the CDR3. V lost 6 bases and J 4 bases, leaving 19 bases between the germline ends. The V gene's germline CDR1 is MDHEN and CDR2 SYDVKM. The CDR3 protein is CASRLRRGVTYNSPLHS. The CDR3 coding sequence is TGTGCCAGCAGACTACGGCGGGGGGTCACGTATAATTCACCCCTCCACTCT.

The table lists this clonotype with a few counts. The chain links TRBV28 to TRBJ1-5, with a possible D match to TRBD1 (6 bases). The CDR3 has 15 residues. V was clipped by 3 bases and J by 2 bases, with 11 bases between them. Germline CDR1 reads MDHEN; CDR2 reads SYDVKM. The CDR3 DNA sequence: TGTGCCAGCAGTTTCCAGGGGTTTGGCAATCAGCCCCAGCATTTT. Protein product: CASSFQGFGNQPQHF.

This clonotype was counted between two and nine times. No conserved phenylalanine or tryptophan is present at the end of the CDR3, so a read error is the likely explanation. The chain recombines TRBV13 with TRBJ2-7, with a weak D call TRBD2 (6 bases). The V and J ends lost 5 bases and 1 base respectively, with 15 bases between them. CDR1 is PRHDT, CDR2 FYEKMQ, per germline (reference sequence). The CDR3 covers 15 residues. In DNA form, the CDR3 reads TGTGCCAGCAGCCGGCGGGGAGTTCTGTCCTACGAGCAGTACTTA. This gives the protein CASSRRGVLSYEQYL.

By share of the sample, this clonotype is medium-sized. This chain links TRBV4-1 with TRBJ1-4, with D unresolved. The germline V gene encodes CDR1 MGHRA and CDR2 YSYEKL. V was trimmed by 0 bases and J by 8 bases, leaving 13 bases between them. The CDR3 contains 15 residues. Here the CDR3 DNA reads TGCGCCAGCAGCCAAGATTTAGGGCCCTCAGAAAAACTGTTTTTT. This translates into CASSQDLGPSEKLFF.

The chain links TRBV5-1 to TRBJ1-1; tentatively, D is TRBD1 (6 bases). Germline V gives CDR1 SGHRS, CDR2 YFSETQ. CDR3 length equals 17 residues. V was trimmed by 0 bases and J by 4 bases, leaving 19 bases between them. The CDR3 protein is CASSLGSTGRLITEAFF. The CDR3 region has the DNA TGCGCCAGCAGCTTGGGATCTACAGGGAGGTTGATCACTGAAGCTTTCTTT.

This clonotype is medium-sized by share. In DNA form, the CDR3 reads TGTGCCAGCAGCTTAGATTCCGGGTGGGTCGAGGAGAACACTGAAGCTTTCTTT. Protein product: CASSLDSGWVEENTEAFF. The chain links TRBV11-3 to TRBJ1-1; D gene ambiguous. The CDR3 is 18 amino acids. Germline V gene lookup returns CDR1 SGHNT and CDR2 YENEEA. V dropped 0 bases and J dropped 1 base, with 18 bases sitting between them.

By sample fraction, this clonotype is medium-sized. The V and J genes are TRBV5-1 and TRBJ1-2; 8 bases line up with TRBD1. V shed 0 bases and J 5 bases; nucleotides not matched to a gene: 3. The germline V gene encodes CDR1 SGHRS and CDR2 YFSETQ. The CDR3 loop spans 14 amino acids. CDR3 sequence (DNA): TGCGCCAGCAGCTTGGGACAGGGGCTATATGGCTACACCTTC. As protein: CASSLGQGLYGYTF.

By share of the sample, this clonotype is medium-sized. This chain uses TRBV4-2 with TRBJ1-2; D possibly corresponds to TRBD1 (5 bases). Trimming removed 4 bases at V and 3 bases at J, with 15 bases between. Germline loops: CDR1 LGHNA, CDR2 YNFKEQ. The CDR3 spans 15 residues. The CDR3 region has the DNA TGTGCCAGCAGCCCGGGTTTTTGGGGGGACTATGGCTACACCTTC. It is translated as CASSPGFWGDYGYTF.

CDR3 in amino acids: CASSRAANYEQYF. CDR3 in DNA: TGTGCCAGCAGTAGGGCAGCAAACTACGAGCAGTACTTC. J is TRBJ2-7 and V is TRBV6-5; D is uncertain. V was shortened by 5 bases and J by 3 bases, with 11 bases between the two germline ends. Germline V gene sequence: CDR1 MNHEY, CDR2 SVGAGI. CDR3 length equals 13 residues.

The CDR3 region has the DNA TGTGCCAGCAGTTTATATGGAGAGACCCAGTACTTC. This gives the protein CASSLYGETQYF. The chain links TRBV28 to TRBJ2-5; D remains ambiguous. This CDR3 has 12 amino acids. Trimming cost V 1 base and J 4 bases, with 4 bases left between them. Per the germline V gene, CDR1 is MDHEN and CDR2 is SYDVKM.

The chain uses TRBV6-2 or TRBV6-3 and TRBJ2-1; 9 nucleotides align to TRBD2. From germline, CDR1 is MNHEY and CDR2 SVGEGT. Trimming removed 2 bases from V and 4 bases from J; junction bases left unmatched: 6. The CDR3 spans 16 residues. The CDR3 reads CASSYDALAGYNEQFF. The CDR3 DNA reads TGTGCCAGCAGTTACGATGCCCTAGCGGGATACAATGAGCAGTTCTTC.

The gene calls are TRBV19 and TRBJ1-5, with D possibly TRBD1 on 5 matching bases. Trimming pared 5 bases from V and 0 bases from J, leaving 14 bases between. The CDR3 is 16 amino acids. Germline CDR1 LNHDA, CDR2 SQIVND (reference sequence). CDR3 region: CASSERTQYSNQPQHF. The CDR3 DNA reads TGTGCCAGTAGTGAGAGGACACAATATAGCAATCAGCCCCAGCATTTT.

This clonotype was seen a few times. The chain links TRBV5-4 to TRBJ1-1; D not certain. V lost 3 bases and J 3 bases, leaving 12 bases between the germline ends. CDR1 and CDR2 from the germline V gene are SGHNT and YYREEE (reference sequence). The CDR3 consists of 14 residues. For the CDR3, the DNA is TGTGCCAGCAGCTCATGGGCCAAGGACACTGAAGCTTTCTTT. Its protein product is CASSSWAKDTEAFF.

By share, this clonotype counts as medium-sized. V usage is TRBV20-1 and J usage is TRBJ1-4, with D tentatively TRBD1 (5 bases). Germline-derived CDR1 and CDR2 are DFQATT and SNEGSKA (reference sequence). The CDR3 spans 15 residues. V lost 1 base, J lost 8 bases, and 17 bases lay in between. Written as DNA, the CDR3 is TGCAGTGCTAGAGTTGCGACTCCGAGGGGCGAAAAACTGTTTTTT. Translated: CSARVATPRGEKLFF.

The chain employs TRBV19 and TRBJ1-5; 11 bases line up with TRBD1. V lost 7 bases to trimming and J lost 7 bases; unmatched junction nucleotides: 9. In germline, CDR1 is LNHDA, CDR2 SQIVND (reference sequence). This CDR3 has 15 amino acids. The CDR3 region has the DNA TGTGCCAGTACAAAGTCGGGACAGGGGGAGCAGCCCCAGCATTTT. Translation: CASTKSGQGEQPQHF.

The chain couples TRBV24-1 to TRBJ2-5, with D unresolved. The ends were cut back, 4 bases at V and 2 bases at J, with 4 bases in the middle. The CDR3 runs to 12 residues. Germline CDR1 is KGHDR and CDR2 is SFDVKD. The CDR3 DNA follows: TGTGCCACCAGTGACCCTCAAGAGACCCAGTACTTC. Translation gives CATSDPQETQYF.

In its sample, this clonotype is medium-sized. V usage is TRBV6-6 and J usage is TRBJ1-6; 8 bases fit TRBD1. V lost 2 bases and J lost 10; bases outside the gene matches: 7. The CDR3 covers 15 residues. Looked up from germline, CDR1 is MNHNY and CDR2 is SVGAGI (reference sequence). The CDR3 DNA reads TGTGCCAGCAGTTACCAGCAGGGGGCTGGGTCACCCCTCCACTTT. Translation: CASSYQQGAGSPLHF.

With regard to this clonotype: Since the CDR3 does not end with the conserved phenylalanine or tryptophan, this likely comes from a read error. No DNA is shown, since the ends of the CDR3 on it are uncertain; the CDR3 is the one TCRdb lists. CDR3 sequence: CASSLGTGRMR. The V gene is TRBV11-2, the J gene TRBJ1-1; TRBD1, the D gene given by the table, was not confirmed from the DNA. The CDR3 totals 11 residues, both ends included. CDR1 is SGHAT, CDR2 FQNNGV, per germline.